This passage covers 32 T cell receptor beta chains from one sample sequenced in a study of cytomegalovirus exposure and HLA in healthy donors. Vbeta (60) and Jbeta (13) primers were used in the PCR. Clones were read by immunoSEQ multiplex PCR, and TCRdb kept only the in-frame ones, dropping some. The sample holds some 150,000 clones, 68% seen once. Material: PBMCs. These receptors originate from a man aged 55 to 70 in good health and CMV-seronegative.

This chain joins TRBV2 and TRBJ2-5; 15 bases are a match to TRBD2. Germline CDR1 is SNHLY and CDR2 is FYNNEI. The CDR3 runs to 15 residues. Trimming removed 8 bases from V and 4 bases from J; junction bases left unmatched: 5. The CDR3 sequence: CASRTSGRAIETQYF. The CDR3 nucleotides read TGTGCCAGCCGGACTAGCGGGAGGGCCATAGAGACCCAGTACTTC.

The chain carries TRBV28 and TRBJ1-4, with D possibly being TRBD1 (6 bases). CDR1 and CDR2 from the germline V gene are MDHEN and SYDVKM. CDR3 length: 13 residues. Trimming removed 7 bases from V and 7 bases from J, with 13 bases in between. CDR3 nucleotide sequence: TGTGCCAGCACTACAGGGATCGCTGAAAAACTGTTTTTT. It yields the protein CASTTGIAEKLFF.

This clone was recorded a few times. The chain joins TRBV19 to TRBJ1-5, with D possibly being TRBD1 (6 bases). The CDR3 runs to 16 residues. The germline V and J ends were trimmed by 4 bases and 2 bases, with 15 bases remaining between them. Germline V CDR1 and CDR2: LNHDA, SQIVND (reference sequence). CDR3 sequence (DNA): TGTGCCAGTAGTAGAACAGGGACCGCTGGCAATCAGCCCCAGCATTTT. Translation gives CASSRTGTAGNQPQHF. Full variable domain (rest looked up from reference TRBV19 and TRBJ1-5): DGGITQSPKYLFRKEGQNVTLSCEQNLNHDAMYWYRQDPGQGLRLIYYSQIVNDFQKGDIAEGYSVSREKKESFPLTVTSAQKNPTAFYLCASSRTGTAGNQPQHFGDGTRLSIL.

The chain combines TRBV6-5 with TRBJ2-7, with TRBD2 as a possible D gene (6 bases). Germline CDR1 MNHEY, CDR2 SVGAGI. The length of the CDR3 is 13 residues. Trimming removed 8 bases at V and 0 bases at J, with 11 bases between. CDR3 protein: CASRRDSSYEQYF. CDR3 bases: TGTGCCAGCCGGCGGGACTCCTCCTACGAGCAGTACTTC.

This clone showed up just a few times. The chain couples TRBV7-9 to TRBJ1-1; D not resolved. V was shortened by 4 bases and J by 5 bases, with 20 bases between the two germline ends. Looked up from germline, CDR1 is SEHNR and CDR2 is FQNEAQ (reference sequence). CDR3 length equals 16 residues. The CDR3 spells CASSSRGGSGWTEAFF. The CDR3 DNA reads TGTGCCAGCAGCTCTCGTGGAGGGTCAGGATGGACTGAAGCTTTCTTT. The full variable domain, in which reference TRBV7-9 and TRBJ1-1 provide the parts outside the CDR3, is DTGVSQNPRHKITKRGQNVTFRCDPISEHNRLYWYRQTLGQGPEFLTYFQNEAQLEKSRLLSDRFSAERPKGSFSTLEIQRTEQGDSAMYLCASSSRGGSGWTEAFFGQGTRLTVV.

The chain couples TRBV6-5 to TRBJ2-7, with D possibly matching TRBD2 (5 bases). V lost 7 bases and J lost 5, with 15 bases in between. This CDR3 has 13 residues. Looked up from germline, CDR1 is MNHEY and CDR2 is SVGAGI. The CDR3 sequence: CASTKTGTHEQYF. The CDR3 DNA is TGTGCCAGCACGAAGACGGGAACTCACGAGCAGTACTTC.

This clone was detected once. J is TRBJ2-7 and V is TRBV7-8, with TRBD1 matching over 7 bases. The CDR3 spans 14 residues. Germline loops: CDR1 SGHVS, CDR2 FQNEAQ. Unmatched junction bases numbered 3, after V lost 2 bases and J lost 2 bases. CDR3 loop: CASSLNRGTYEQYF. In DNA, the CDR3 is TGTGCCAGCAGCTTAAACAGGGGAACCTACGAGCAGTACTTC.

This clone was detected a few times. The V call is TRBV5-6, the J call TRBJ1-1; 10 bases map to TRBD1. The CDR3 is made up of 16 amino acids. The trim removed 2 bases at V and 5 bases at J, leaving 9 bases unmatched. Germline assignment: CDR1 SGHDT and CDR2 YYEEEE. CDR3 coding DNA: TGTGCCAGCAGCTTCTCCCCGGGACAGGGGAAAACTGAAGCTTTCTTT. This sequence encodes CASSFSPGQGKTEAFF.

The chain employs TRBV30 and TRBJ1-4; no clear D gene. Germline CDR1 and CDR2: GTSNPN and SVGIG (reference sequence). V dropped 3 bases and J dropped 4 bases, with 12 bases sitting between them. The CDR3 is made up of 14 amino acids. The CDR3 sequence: CAWSMDGLNEKLFF. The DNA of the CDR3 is TGTGCCTGGAGCATGGACGGACTTAATGAAAAACTGTTTTTT. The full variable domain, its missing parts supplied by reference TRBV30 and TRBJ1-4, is SQTIHQWPATLVQPVGSPLSLECTVEGTSNPNLYWYRQAAGRGLQLLFYSVGIGQISSEVPQNLSASRPQDRQFILSSKKLLLSDSGFYLCAWSMDGLNEKLFFGSGTQLSVL.

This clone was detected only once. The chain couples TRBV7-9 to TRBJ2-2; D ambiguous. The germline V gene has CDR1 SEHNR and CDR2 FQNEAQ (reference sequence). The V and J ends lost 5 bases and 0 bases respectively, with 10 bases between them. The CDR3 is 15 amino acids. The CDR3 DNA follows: TGTGCCAGCAGCCCTGTACGGGCGAACACCGGGGAGCTGTTTTTT. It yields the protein CASSPVRANTGELFF.

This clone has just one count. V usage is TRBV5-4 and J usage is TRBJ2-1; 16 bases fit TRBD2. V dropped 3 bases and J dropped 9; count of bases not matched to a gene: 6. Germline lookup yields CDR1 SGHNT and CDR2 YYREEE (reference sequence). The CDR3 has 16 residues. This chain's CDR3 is CASSSVGTSGRVEQFF. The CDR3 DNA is TGTGCCAGCAGCTCGGTAGGGACTAGCGGGAGGGTTGAGCAGTTCTTC.

In DNA, the CDR3 is TGTGCCGGGGTAGAGCGGGATGGCTACGAGCAGTACTTC. Protein: CAGVERDGYEQYF. This sequence joins TRBV21-1 and TRBJ2-7; the table's TRBD2 call for D was not verified on the DNA. TRBV21-1 corresponds to a pseudogene. The CDR3 loop spans 13 amino acids.

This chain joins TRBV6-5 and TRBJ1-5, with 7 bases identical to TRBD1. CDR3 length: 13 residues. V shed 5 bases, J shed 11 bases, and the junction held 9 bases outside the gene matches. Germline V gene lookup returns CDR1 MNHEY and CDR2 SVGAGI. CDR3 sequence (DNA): TGTGCCAGCAGTGCCCAGAGGGGGCTGACCCAGCATTTT. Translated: CASSAQRGLTQHF.

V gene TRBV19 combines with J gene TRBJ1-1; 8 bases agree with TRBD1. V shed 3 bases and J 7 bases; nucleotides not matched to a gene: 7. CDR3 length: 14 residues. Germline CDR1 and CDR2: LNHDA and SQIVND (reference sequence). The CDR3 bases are TGTGCCAGTAGTATCAGGACAGGGACCATTGAAGCTTTCTTT. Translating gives CASSIRTGTIEAFF.

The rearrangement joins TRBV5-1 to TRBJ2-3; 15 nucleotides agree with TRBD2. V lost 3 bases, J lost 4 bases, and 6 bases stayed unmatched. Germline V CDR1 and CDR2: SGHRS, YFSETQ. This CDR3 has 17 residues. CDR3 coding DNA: TGCGCCAGCAGCTGGGGACTAGCGGGAGGAAGGGCAGATACGCAGTATTTT. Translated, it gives CASSWGLAGGRADTQYF.

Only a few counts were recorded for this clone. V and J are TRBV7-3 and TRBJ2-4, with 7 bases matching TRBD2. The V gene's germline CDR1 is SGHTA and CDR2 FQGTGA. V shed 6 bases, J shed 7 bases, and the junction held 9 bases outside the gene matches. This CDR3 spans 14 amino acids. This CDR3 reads CASRSPGTMNIQYF. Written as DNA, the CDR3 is TGTGCCAGCAGGTCACCCGGGACTATGAACATTCAGTACTTC.

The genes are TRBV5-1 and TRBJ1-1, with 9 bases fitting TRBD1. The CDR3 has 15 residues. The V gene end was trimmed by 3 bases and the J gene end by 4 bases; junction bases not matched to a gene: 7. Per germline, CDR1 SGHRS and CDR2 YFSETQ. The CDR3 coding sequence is TGCGCCAGCAGCTCTACAGGGGGCTATGCCACTGAAGCTTTCTTT. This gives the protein CASSSTGGYATEAFF.

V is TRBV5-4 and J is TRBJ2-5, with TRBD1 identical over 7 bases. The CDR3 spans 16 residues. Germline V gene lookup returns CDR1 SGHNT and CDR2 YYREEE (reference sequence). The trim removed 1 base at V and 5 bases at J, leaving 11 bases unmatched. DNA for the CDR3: TGTGCCAGCAGCTTGTACGCAGCCGTACAGGGGGAGACCCAGTACTTC. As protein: CASSLYAAVQGETQYF.

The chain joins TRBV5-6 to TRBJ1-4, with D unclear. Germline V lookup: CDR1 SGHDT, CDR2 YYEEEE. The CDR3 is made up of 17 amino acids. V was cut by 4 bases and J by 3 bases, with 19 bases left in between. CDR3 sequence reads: CASSVVGRGFANEKLFF. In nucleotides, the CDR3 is TGTGCCAGCAGCGTCGTGGGCCGCGGGTTTGCTAATGAAAAACTGTTTTTT.

The CDR3 protein is CASSLESSVRGSYEQYF. CDR3 in DNA: TGCGCCAGCAGCTTGGAGAGTAGCGTGAGGGGGTCCTACGAGCAGTACTTC. The gene calls are TRBV5-1 and TRBJ2-7, with D perhaps matching TRBD1 (6 bases). Germline values: CDR1 SGHRS, CDR2 YFSETQ. The CDR3 sequence is 17 residues long. Trimming pared 0 bases from V and 1 base from J, leaving 17 bases between.

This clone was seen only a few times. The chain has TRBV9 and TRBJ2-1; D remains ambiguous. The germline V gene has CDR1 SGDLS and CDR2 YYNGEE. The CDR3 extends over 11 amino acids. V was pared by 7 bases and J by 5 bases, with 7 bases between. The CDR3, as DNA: TGTGCCAGCTCTACTAACAATGAGCAGTTCTTC. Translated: CASSTNNEQFF.

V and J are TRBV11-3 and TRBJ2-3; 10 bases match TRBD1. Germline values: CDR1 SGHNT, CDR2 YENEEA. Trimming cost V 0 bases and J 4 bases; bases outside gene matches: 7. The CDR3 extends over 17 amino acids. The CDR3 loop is CASSLESDRGRSDTQYF. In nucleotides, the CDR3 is TGTGCCAGCAGCTTAGAAAGCGACAGGGGGCGATCAGATACGCAGTATTTT.

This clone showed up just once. CDR3 DNA sequence: TGCGCCAGCAGCTCCGATCAACAGCTTAATGAAAAACTGTTTTTT. It specifies CASSSDQQLNEKLFF. The chain combines TRBV5-1 with TRBJ1-4; unclear D gene. V was shortened by 3 bases and J by 4 bases, with 13 bases between the two germline ends. CDR1 is SGHRS, CDR2 YFSETQ, per germline. CDR3 length: 15 residues. The full variable domain, its missing parts supplied by reference TRBV5-1 and TRBJ1-4, is KAGVTQTPRYLIKTRGQQVTLSCSPISGHRSVSWYQQTPGQGLQFLFEYFSETQRNKGNFPGRFSGRQFSNSRSEMNVSTLELGDSALYLCASSSDQQLNEKLFFGSGTQLSVL.

DNA for the CDR3: TGTGCCAGCAGCTTACTCCGGACAGGGGTCACTGAAGCTTTCTTT. The encoded protein is CASSLLRTGVTEAFF. The chain combines TRBV7-6 with TRBJ1-1, with TRBD1 matching 9 bases. Germline CDR1 is SGHVS and CDR2 is FNYEAQ. The CDR3 runs to 15 residues. The trim removed 2 bases at V and 4 bases at J, leaving 5 bases unmatched.

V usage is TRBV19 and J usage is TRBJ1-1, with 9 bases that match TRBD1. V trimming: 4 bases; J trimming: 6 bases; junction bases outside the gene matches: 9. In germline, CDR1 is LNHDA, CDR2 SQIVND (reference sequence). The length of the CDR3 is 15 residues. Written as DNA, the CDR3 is TGTGCCAGTAGTAATCCGGGACAGGGACGCGCTGAAGCTTTCTTT. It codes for CASSNPGQGRAEAFF.

The CDR3, as DNA: TGTGCCAGCAGTTACTCGAGCCTCAGGGCCCAAGAGACCCAGTACTTC. Protein: CASSYSSLRAQETQYF. V usage is TRBV6-5 and J usage is TRBJ2-5; TRBD1 is a possible D gene (5 bases). V was pared by 0 bases and J by 1 base, with 12 bases between. The CDR3 sequence is 16 residues long. Germline V gene sequence: CDR1 MNHEY, CDR2 SVGAGI.

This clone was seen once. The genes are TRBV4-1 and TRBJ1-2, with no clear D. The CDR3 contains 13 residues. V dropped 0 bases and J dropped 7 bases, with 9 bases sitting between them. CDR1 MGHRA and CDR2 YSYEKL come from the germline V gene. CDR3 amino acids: CASSQDEGSGYTF. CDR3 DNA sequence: TGCGCCAGCAGCCAAGATGAAGGGAGTGGCTACACCTTC.

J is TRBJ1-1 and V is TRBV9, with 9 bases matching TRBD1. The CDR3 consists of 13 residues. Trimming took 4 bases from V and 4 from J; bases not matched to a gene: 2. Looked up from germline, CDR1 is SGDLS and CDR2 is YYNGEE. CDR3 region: CASSRDRVTEAFF. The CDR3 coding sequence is TGTGCCAGCAGCCGGGACAGGGTCACTGAAGCTTTCTTT.

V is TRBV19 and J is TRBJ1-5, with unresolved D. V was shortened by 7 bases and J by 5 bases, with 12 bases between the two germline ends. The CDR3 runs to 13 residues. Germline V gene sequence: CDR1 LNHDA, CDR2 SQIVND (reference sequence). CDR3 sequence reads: CASKAGFHQPQHF. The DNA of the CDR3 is TGTGCCAGTAAGGCGGGTTTCCATCAGCCCCAGCATTTT.

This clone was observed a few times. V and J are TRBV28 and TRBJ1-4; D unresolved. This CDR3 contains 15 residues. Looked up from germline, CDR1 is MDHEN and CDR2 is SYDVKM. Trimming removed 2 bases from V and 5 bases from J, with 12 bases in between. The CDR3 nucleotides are TGTGCCAGCAGTTTAGAGGGCAGGAGAAATGAAAAACTGTTTTTT. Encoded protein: CASSLEGRRNEKLFF.

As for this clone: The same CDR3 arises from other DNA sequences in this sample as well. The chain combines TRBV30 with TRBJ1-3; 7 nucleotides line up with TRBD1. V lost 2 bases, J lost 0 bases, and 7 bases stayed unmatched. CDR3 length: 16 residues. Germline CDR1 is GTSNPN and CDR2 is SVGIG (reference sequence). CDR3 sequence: CAWSHRGQLSGNTIYF. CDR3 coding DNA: TGTGCCTGGAGTCACAGGGGCCAACTCTCTGGAAACACCATATATTTT.

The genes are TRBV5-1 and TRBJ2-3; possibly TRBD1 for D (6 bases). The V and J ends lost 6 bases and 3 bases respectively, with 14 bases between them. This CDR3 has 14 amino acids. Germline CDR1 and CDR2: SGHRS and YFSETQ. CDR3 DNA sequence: TGCGCCAGCAAGGGGACACATGAGACAGATACGCAGTATTTT. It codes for CASKGTHETDTQYF.